This TCR beta chain was sequenced for a study of blood T cells in healthy people across ages. This clonotype was detected a few times. The V segment lost 5 bases and the J segment 0 bases; nucleotides outside the gene matches: 4. This CDR3 region has 14 residues. Germline CDR1 reads SGHRS; CDR2 reads YFSETQ. The authors ran a second PCR of roughly 7 to 11 cycles using a sample-barcoded 5' primer and a J-beta primer mix. TCRdb reprocessed the 5' RACE reads with MiXCR, giving one entry per CDR3 protein. The sample holds roughly 830,000 distinct CDR3 sequences, under 80% seen once. The sequence derives from a man aged 25 to 40 in good health. The chain is built from TRBV5-1 and TRBJ1-2; 7 nucleotides agree with TRBD1. The material sequenced was blood. In DNA, the CDR3 is TGCGCCAGCAGACAGGGGACCACTAACTATGGCTACACCTTC. This translates into CASRQGTTNYGYTF.